This TCR beta chain was obtained from a study of blood T cell repertoires in COVID-19. The assay was immunoSEQ multiplex PCR, and TCRdb's table has in-frame clones only and misses some. The data contain roughly 250,000 clones, 65% to 85% of them singletons. J gave up 7 bases and V 1 base, and 16 bases lay outside the gene matches. This CDR3 is 17 amino acids long. The germline V gene encodes CDR1 SGHVS and CDR2 FNYEAQ. The sequencing sample was made of peripheral blood. The TCR sequence derives from a person between 70 and 80 years old with COVID-19, enrolled during active disease. The chain uses TRBV7-6 and TRBJ2-7; 7 nucleotides align to TRBD2. The CDR3 nucleotides read TGTGCCAGCAGCTTAGAAGTAGCGGGCTCCCTCCTACGAGAGCAGTACTTC. Protein: CASSLEVAGSLLREQYF.